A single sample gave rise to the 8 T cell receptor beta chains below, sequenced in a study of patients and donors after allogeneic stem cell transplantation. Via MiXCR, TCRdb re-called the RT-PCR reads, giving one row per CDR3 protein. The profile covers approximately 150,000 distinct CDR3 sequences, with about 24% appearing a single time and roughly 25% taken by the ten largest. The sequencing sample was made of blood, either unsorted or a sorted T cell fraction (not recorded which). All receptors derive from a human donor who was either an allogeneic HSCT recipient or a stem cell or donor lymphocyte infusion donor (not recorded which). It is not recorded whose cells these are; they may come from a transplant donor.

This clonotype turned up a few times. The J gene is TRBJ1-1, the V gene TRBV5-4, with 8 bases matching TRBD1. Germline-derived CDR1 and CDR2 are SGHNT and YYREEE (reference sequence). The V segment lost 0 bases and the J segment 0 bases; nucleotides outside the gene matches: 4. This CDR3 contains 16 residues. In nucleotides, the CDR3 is TGTGCCAGCAGCTTGGGACAGGGGCTGATGAACACTGAAGCTTTCTTT. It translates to CASSLGQGLMNTEAFF. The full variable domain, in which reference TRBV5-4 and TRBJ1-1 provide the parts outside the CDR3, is ETGVTQSPTHLIKTRGQQVTLRCSSQSGHNTVSWYQQALGQGPQFIFQYYREEENGRGNFPPRFSGLQFPNYSSELNVNALELDDSALYLCASSLGQGLMNTEAFFGQGTRLTVV.

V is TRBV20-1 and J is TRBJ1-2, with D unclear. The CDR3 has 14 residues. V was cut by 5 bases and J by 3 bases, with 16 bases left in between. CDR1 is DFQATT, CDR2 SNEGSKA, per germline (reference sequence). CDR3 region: CSALGPFVDYGYTF. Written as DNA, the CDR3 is TGCAGTGCTCTAGGACCTTTTGTTGACTATGGCTACACCTTC.

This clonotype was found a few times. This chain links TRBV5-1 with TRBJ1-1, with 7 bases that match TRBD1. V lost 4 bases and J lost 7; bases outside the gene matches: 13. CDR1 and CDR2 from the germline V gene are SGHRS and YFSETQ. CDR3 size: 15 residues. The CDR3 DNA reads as TGCGCCAGCAGCGCTTCAAGAAAGGGGACAGTTGAAGCTTTCTTT. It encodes CASSASRKGTVEAFF.

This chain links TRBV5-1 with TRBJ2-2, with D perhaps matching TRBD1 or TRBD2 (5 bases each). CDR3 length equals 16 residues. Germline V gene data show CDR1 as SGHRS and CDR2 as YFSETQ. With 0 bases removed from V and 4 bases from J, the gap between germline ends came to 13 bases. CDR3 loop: CASSLGGRGITGELFF. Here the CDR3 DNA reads TGCGCCAGCAGCTTGGGGGGACGAGGAATCACCGGGGAGCTGTTTTTT.

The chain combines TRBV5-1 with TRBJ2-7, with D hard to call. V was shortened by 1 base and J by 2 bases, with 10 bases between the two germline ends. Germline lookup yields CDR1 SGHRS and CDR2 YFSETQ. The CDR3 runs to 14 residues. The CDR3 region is CASSLLTATYEQYF. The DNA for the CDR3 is TGCGCCAGCAGCTTGCTAACAGCCACCTACGAGCAGTACTTC.

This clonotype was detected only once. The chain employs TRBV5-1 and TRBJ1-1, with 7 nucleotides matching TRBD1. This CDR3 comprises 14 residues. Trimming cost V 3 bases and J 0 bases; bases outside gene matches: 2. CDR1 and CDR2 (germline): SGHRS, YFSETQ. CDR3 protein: CASSWDSLNTEAFF. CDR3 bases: TGCGCCAGCAGCTGGGACAGTTTGAACACTGAAGCTTTCTTT. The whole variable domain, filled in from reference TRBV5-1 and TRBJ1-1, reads KAGVTQTPRYLIKTRGQQVTLSCSPISGHRSVSWYQQTPGQGLQFLFEYFSETQRNKGNFPGRFSGRQFSNSRSEMNVSTLELGDSALYLCASSWDSLNTEAFFGQGTRLTVV.

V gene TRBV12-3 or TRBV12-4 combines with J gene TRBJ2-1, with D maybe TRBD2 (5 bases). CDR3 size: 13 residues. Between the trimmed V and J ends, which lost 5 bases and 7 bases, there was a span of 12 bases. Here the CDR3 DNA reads TGTGCCAGCAGTCCTCTAGCATATAATGAGCAGTTCTTC. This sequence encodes CASSPLAYNEQFF.

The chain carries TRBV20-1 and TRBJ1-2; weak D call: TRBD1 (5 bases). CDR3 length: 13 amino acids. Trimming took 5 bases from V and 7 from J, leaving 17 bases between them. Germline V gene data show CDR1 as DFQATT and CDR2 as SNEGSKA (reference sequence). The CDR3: CSAAEYGTGGYTF. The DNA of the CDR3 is TGCAGTGCTGCCGAATACGGGACTGGTGGCTACACCTTC.